These T cell receptor beta chains were read from a single sample in a study of vaccination and CD4 T cells after COVID-19. MiXCR was run by TCRdb on the PCR reads, yielding one entry per CDR3 protein. The sample has roughly 11,000 distinct CDR3 sequences, around 66% seen once. Antigen specificity for these receptors is unknown. The specimen sequenced was CD4+ T cells from blood, cultured in vitro. All receptors derive from a human donor who had recovered from COVID-19. Both conserved end residues are part of each CDR3. The D gene is left open where the match is weak. Only part of the rows carry a size: once, few, many, or a class if the clone is expanded.

>TRBV6-1|once|TRBD1|TRBJ2-7
CASSRGQGYYEQYF
TGTGCCAGCAGTCGAGGACAGGGGTACTACGAGCAGTACTTC
>TRBV29-1|-|TRBD2|TRBJ2-5
CSVITGTSGRAMETQYF
TGCAGCGTTATAACCGGGACTAGCGGGAGGGCCATGGAGACCCAGTACTTC
>TRBV24-1|-|-|TRBJ1-5
CATSDGRVADQPQHF
TGTGCCACCAGTGACGGCAGGGTAGCAGATCAGCCCCAGCATTTT
>TRBV6-2/TRBV6-3|few|-|TRBJ2-3
CASVGGTDTQYF
TGTGCCAGCGTGGGGGGCACAGATACGCAGTATTTT
>TRBV27|few|TRBD1|TRBJ1-6
CASSYTPTGAYNSPLHF
TGTGCCAGCAGTTACACCCCCACAGGGGCGTATAATTCACCCCTCCACTTT
>TRBV20-1|-|TRBD2|TRBJ2-3
CSADGLAVPDTQYF
TGCAGTGCGGATGGACTAGCGGTGCCAGATACGCAGTATTTT
>TRBV25-1|-|-|TRBJ2-5
CASSVLTGTAQYF
TGTGCCAGCAGTGTTTTAACAGGGACGGCCCAGTACTTC
>TRBV6-2/TRBV6-3|-|-|TRBJ1-2
CASRQNGYTF
TGTGCCAGCAGACAGAATGGCTACACCTTC
>TRBV21-1|-|-|TRBJ1-2
CASSKNGFRVLSNYGYTF
TGTGCCAGCAGCAAAAATGGGTTTAGGGTGTTATCTAACTATGGCTACACCTTC
>TRBV2|-|TRBD1|TRBJ1-1
CASRLQGMYTEAFF
TGTGCCAGCAGGCTACAGGGGATGTACACTGAAGCTTTCTTT
>TRBV7-2|once|TRBD1|TRBJ1-4
CASSLFGTGNEKLFF
TGTGCCAGCAGCTTATTTGGGACAGGGAATGAAAAACTGTTTTTT
>TRBV27|-|TRBD2|TRBJ2-7
CASRPLAAYEQYF
TGTGCCAGCAGACCACTAGCGGCCTACGAGCAGTACTTC
>TRBV29-1|medium-sized|-|TRBJ2-5
CSVDSDKETQYF
TGCAGCGTTGATAGTGACAAAGAGACCCAGTACTTC
>TRBV4-1|-|-|TRBJ2-6
CASSQEANVLTF
TGCGCCAGCAGCCAAGAGGCCAACGTCCTGACTTTC
>TRBV19|-|-|TRBJ1-5
CASSPGISNRPQHF
TGTGCCAGTAGTCCAGGGATCAGCAATCGGCCCCAGCATTTT
>TRBV27|few|-|TRBJ1-6
CASSLWDRPNSPLHF
TGTGCCAGCAGTTTATGGGATAGGCCTAATTCACCCCTCCACTTT
>TRBV14|few|-|TRBJ1-5
CASSQRVRGPYSNQPQHF
TGTGCCAGCAGCCAAAGGGTCAGGGGACCCTATAGCAATCAGCCCCAGCATTTT
>TRBV20-1|-|-|TRBJ2-1
CSAQGQTF
TGCAGTGCCCAGGGACAAACCTTC
>TRBV28|-|-|TRBJ1-1
CASSLRGTTNTEAFF
TGTGCCAGCAGTTTACGTGGGACCACGAACACTGAAGCTTTCTTT
>TRBV5-6|-|-|TRBJ1-2
CASSLSRQEGYGYTF
TGTGCCAGCAGCTTGTCAAGGCAGGAAGGCTATGGCTACACCTTC
>TRBV20-1|-|-|TRBJ2-7
CSARETGWVSYEQYF
TGCAGTGCTAGAGAGACAGGCTGGGTCTCCTACGAGCAGTACTTC
>TRBV19|large|-|TRBJ1-2
CASSMRGSFGYTF
TGTGCCAGTAGTATGAGGGGTAGTTTCGGCTACACCTTC